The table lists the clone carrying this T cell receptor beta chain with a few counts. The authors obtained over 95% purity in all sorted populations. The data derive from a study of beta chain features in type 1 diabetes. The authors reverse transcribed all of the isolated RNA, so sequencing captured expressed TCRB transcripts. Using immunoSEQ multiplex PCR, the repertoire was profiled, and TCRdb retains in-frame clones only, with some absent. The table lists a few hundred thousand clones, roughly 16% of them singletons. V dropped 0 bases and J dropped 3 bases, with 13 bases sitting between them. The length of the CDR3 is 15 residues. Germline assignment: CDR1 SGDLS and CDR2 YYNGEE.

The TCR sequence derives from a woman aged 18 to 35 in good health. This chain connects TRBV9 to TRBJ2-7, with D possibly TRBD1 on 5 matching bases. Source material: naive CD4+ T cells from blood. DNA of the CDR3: TGTGCCAGCAGCGTAGCGCCACAGGTCGTCTACGAGCAGTACTTC. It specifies CASSVAPQVVYEQYF.